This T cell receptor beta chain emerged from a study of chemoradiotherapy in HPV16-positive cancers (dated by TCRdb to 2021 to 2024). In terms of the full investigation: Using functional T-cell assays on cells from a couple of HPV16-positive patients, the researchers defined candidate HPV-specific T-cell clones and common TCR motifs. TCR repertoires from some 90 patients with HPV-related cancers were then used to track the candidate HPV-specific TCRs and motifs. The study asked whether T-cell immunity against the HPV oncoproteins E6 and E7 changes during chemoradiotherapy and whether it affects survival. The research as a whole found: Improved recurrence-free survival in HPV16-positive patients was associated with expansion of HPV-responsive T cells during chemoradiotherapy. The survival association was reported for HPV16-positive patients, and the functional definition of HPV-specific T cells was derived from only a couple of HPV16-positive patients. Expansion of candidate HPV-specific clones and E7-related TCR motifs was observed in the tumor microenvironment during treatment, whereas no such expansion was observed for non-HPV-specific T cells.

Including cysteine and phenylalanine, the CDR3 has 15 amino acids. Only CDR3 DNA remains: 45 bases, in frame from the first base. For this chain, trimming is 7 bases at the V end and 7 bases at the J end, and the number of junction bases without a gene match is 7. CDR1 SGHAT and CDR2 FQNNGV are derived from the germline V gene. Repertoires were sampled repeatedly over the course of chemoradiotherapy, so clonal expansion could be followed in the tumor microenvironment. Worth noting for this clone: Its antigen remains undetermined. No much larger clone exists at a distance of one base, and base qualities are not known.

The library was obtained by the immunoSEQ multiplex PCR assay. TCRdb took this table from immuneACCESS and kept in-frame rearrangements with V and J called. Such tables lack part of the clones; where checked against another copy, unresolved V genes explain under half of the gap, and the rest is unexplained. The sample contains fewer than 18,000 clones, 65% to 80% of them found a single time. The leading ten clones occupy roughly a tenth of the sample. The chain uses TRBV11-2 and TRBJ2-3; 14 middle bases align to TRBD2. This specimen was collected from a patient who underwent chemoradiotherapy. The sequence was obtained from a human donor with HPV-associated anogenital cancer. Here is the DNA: TGTGCCAGCACAAAGGGGACTAGCGGGGGCAATACGCAGTATTTT. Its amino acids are CASTKGTSGGNTQYF. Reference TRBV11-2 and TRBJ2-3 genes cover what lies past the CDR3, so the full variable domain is EAGVAQSPRYKIIEKRQSVAFWCNPISGHATLYWYQQILGQGPKLLIQFQNNGVVDDSQLPKDRFSAERLKGVDSTLKIQPAKLEDSAVYLCASTKGTSGGNTQYFGPGTRLTVL.